Following are 4 T cell receptor beta chains from one sample sequenced in a study of T-cell reconstitution after alpha-beta-depleted transplantation in children. Unique molecular identifiers were incorporated when the TCRbeta library was constructed. Each CDR3 protein is one row after TCRdb ran MiXCR on the PCR reads. Counted here are about 480,000 distinct CDR3 sequences, approximately 13% occurring once; the ten biggest clones make up around 5.8%. The source material was PBMCs from the stem cell graft donor, sampled from the stem cell graft. These receptors originate from a human donor who donated a stem cell graft to a child with combined immunodeficiency.

The CDR3 region has the DNA TGTGCCAGCAGACAACTAGCGGGAGCCTACAATGAGCAGTTCTTC. Its translation is CASRQLAGAYNEQFF. V and J are TRBV12-3 or TRBV12-4 and TRBJ2-1; TRBD2 matches 11 bases. The junction had 3 bases not matched to a gene; V was cut back by 6 bases and J by 2 bases. The CDR3 totals 15 residues.

This clonotype appeared a few times. The chain is built from TRBV12-3 or TRBV12-4 and TRBJ1-5; TRBD1 is a possible D gene (5 bases). V was trimmed by 5 bases and J by 6 bases, leaving 20 bases between them. The CDR3 loop spans 16 amino acids. The CDR3 sequence is CASSPQGGPAGQPQHF. DNA of the CDR3: TGTGCCAGCAGTCCCCAGGGAGGTCCTGCAGGTCAGCCCCAGCATTTT.

This chain connects TRBV4-2 to TRBJ2-5; 8 bases are a match to TRBD2. Germline trimming cut 0 bases from V and 6 bases from J; bases unmatched to any gene: 9. The V gene's germline CDR1 is LGHNA and CDR2 YNFKEQ. The CDR3 runs to 16 residues. The CDR3 spells CASSQDLSGSRKTQYF. CDR3 in DNA: TGTGCCAGCAGCCAAGATCTAAGCGGGAGTAGGAAGACCCAGTACTTC.

The table lists this clonotype with a few counts. V and J are TRBV12-3 or TRBV12-4 and TRBJ2-6; TRBD1 matches 11 bases. The CDR3 totals 17 residues. Trimming took 5 bases from V and 0 from J; bases not matched to a gene: 3. CDR3 bases: TGTGCCAGCAGTCCCGGGACAGGGGGCTCTGGGGCCAACGTCCTGACTTTC. Its protein is CASSPGTGGSGANVLTF.